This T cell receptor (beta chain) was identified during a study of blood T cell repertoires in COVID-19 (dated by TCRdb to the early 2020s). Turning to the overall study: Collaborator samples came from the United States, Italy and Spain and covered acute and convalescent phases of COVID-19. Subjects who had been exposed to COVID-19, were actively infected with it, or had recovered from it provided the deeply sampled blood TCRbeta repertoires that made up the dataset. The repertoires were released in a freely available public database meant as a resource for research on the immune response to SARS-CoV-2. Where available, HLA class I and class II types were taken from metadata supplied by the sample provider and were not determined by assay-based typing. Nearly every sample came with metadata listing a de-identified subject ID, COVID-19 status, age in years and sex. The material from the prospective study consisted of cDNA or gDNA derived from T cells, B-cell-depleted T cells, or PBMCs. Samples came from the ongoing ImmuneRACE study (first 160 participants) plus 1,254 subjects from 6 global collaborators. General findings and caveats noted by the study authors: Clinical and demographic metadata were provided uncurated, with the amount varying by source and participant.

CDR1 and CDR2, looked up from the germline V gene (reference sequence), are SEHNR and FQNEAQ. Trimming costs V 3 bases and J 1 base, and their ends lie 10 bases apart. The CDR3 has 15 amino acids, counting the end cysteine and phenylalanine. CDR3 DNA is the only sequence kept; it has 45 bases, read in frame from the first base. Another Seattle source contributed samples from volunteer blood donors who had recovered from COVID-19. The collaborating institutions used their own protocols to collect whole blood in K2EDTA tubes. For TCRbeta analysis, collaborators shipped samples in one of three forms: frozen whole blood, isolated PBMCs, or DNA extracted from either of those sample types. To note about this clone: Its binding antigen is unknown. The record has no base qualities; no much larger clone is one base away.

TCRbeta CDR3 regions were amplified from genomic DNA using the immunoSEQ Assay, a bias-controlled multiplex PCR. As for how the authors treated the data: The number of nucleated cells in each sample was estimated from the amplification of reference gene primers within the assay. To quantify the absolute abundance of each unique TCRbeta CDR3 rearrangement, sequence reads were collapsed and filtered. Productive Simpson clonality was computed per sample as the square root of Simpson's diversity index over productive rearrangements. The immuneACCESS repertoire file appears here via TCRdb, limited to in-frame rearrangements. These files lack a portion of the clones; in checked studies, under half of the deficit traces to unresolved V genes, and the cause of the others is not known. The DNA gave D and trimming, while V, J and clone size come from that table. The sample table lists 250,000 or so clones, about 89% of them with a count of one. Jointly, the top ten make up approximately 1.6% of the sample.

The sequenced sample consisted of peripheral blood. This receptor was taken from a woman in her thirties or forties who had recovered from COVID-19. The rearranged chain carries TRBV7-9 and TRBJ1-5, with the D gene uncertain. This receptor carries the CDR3 CASSFPGPSNQPQHF. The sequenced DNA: TGTGCCAGCAGCTTTCCAGGTCCAAGCAATCAGCCCCAGCATTTT.